This T cell receptor (beta chain) was sequenced in a study of spatial heterogeneity in lung cancer. Every cDNA TCR molecule received its own unique molecular identifier. TCRdb re-called the 5' RACE reads through MiXCR, storing one row per CDR3 protein. This sample carries roughly 80,000 distinct CDR3 sequences, under 8.5% of them seen once, and the ten largest clones take roughly 7.1%. Time point of the sample: sample taken at primary tumor resection. The donors were 55 to 85 patients with non-small cell lung cancer that was early-stage and untreated. Whole RNA, isolated from tumor, nontumor lung or frozen PBMC, was sequenced without prior sorting. Study-level results: Detection of ubiquitous tumor TCRs in blood was higher at resection than follow-up.

Comment on this clonotype: Its antigen is not identified.

The V end lost 6 bases, the J end lost 4 bases, and 13 bases lay between the germline ends. The CDR3 has 13 amino acids. Germline V gives CDR1 SGHNT, CDR2 YYREEE (reference sequence). This clonotype originated in a male donor with early-stage non-small cell lung cancer. This chain uses TRBV5-4 with TRBJ1-1, with a possible D match to TRBD1 (5 bases). The source material was PBMCs, sampled at surgery. DNA of the CDR3: TGTGCCAGCAACATTGGGACGGCCACTGAAGCTTTCTTT. Its protein is CASNIGTATEAFF.